A selection of T cell receptor beta chains follows, all from one sample in a study of shared clonotypes between healthy human individuals. Assay: immunoSEQ multiplex PCR; the TCRdb copy retains only in-frame clones and omits some. This table holds fewer than 2.5 million clones, approximately 94% found once. Material: naive CD4+ T cells from PBMCs. The receptors stem from a man younger than 35 in good health. Some clones in this sample may be carry-over from other donors' samples. Both conserved end residues are part of each CDR3. D genes are given only for firm matches. Rows give clone size only sometimes, using once, few, many, or a class for an expanded clone.

d_gene	v_gene	j_gene	abundance	CDR3nt	CDR3aa
TRBD2	TRBV18	TRBJ2-1	-	TGTGCCAGCTCACCAACTTGGGTTAGCGGGAGCAATGAGCAGTTCTTC	CASSPTWVSGSNEQFF
TRBD1	TRBV6-1	TRBJ2-5	-	TGTGCCACCCAAGACAGGGAATGGGAGACCCAGTACTTC	CATQDREWETQYF
-	TRBV10-1	TRBJ2-1	-	TGCGCCAGCAGTTACCTCGACGGAAATGAGCAGTTCTTC	CASSYLDGNEQFF
-	TRBV6-1	TRBJ1-5	-	TGTGCCAGCAGTGAAGAGGCAGGGCATCAGCCCCAGCATTTT	CASSEEAGHQPQHF
-	TRBV6-5	TRBJ2-7	-	TGTGCCAGCAGCCGACGTGTGAGGGACTACGAGCAGTACTTC	CASSRRVRDYEQYF
-	TRBV7-9	TRBJ2-4	-	TGTGCCAGCAGCTTCAGCCTTACCAAAAACATTCAGTACTTC	CASSFSLTKNIQYF
-	TRBV19	TRBJ1-5	-	TGTGCCAGTAGTATCGGCGGGGGTGGCAATCAGCCCCAGCATTTT	CASSIGGGGNQPQHF
-	TRBV7-3	TRBJ2-5	-	TGTGCCAGCAGCCGGGGGTTCGGGGAGACCCAGTACTTC	CASSRGFGETQYF
-	TRBV10-3	TRBJ2-7	-	TGTGCCATCAGTGAGAGGGACGTGGTATCCGAGCAGTACTTC	CAISERDVVSEQYF
TRBD1	TRBV5-8	TRBJ1-4	-	TGTGCCAGCAGCTTCTTACTCGGGACAGCCGGCGGTGAAAAACTGTTTTTT	CASSFLLGTAGGEKLFF
TRBD1	TRBV11-2	TRBJ1-4	-	TGTGCCAGCAGCCCACAGGGGGGATATGAAAAACTGTTTTTT	CASSPQGGYEKLFF
-	TRBV9	TRBJ1-3	-	TGTGCCAGCAGCGTAGGAAGCAGGGCCTCTGGAAACACCATATATTTT	CASSVGSRASGNTIYF
-	TRBV6-5	TRBJ2-7	-	TGTGCCAGCAGTTACTCACAGAGCTCCTACGAGCAGTACTTC	CASSYSQSSYEQYF
-	TRBV20-1	TRBJ2-3	-	TGCAGTGCTAGGAGCTCAGATACGCAGTATTTT	CSARSSDTQYF
-	TRBV25-1	TRBJ2-4	-	TGTGCCAGCAGTATGGTAGGACGGGCCCTAGCCAAAAACATTCAGTACTTC	CASSMVGRALAKNIQYF
-	TRBV2	TRBJ1-1	-	TGTGCCAGCGCGGGGGTAGGCACTGAAGCTTTCTTT	CASAGVGTEAFF
TRBD2	TRBV18	TRBJ2-7	-	TGTGCCAGCGATAGTAGCGGGAGGGCCTACGAGCAGTACTTC	CASDSSGRAYEQYF
-	TRBV5-1	TRBJ2-7	-	TGCGCCAGCAGCCCCAGTGCGGGGTTCGAGCAGTACTTC	CASSPSAGFEQYF
-	TRBV15	TRBJ1-3	-	TGTGCCACCAGCAGCGGCTCTGGAAACACCATATATTTT	CATSSGSGNTIYF
TRBD1	TRBV5-1	TRBJ1-5	-	TGCGCCAGCACATCCACAGGGGGCCCGGGTCAGCCCCAGCATTTT	CASTSTGGPGQPQHF
-	TRBV5-1	TRBJ1-2	-	TGCGCCAGCAGCTCCCTGCGGCAGGGTCGGGGCTACACCTTC	CASSSLRQGRGYTF
TRBD2	TRBV12-5	TRBJ2-3	-	TGTGCTAGTGGTCCCGGGACTAGCGGGCTGACAGATACGCAGTATTTT	CASGPGTSGLTDTQYF
-	TRBV18	TRBJ2-2	-	TGTGCCAGCTCACCCACTAGTCCCCCCCGGGAGCTGTTTTTT	CASSPTSPPRELFF
-	TRBV18	TRBJ1-1	-	TGTGCCAGCTCTCATACCTCGGGACTACCGAACACTGAAGCTTTCTTT	CASSHTSGLPNTEAFF
-	TRBV4-1	TRBJ1-6	once	TGCGCCAGCAGCCAAGGCAGGCAAAGCTCCTATAATTCACCCCTCCACTTT	CASSQGRQSSYNSPLHF
-	TRBV28	TRBJ1-1	few	TGTGCCAGCAGAGAGGGACTGTTGAACACTGAAGCTTTCTTT	CASREGLLNTEAFF
-	TRBV6-4	TRBJ1-4	-	TGTGCCAGCAGGGTCGGGACCGAAGCAGAGGAAAAACTGTTTTTT	CASRVGTEAEEKLFF
-	TRBV5-1	TRBJ2-7	-	TGCGCCAGCAGCTCCGGACAGTTAGAAGGCTACGAGCAGTACTTC	CASSSGQLEGYEQYF
TRBD2	TRBV14	TRBJ2-7	-	TGTGCCAGCAGCCAAGATCGGGGCCCCCAGCGGGAGTTACACGAGCAGTACTTC	CASSQDRGPQRELHEQYF
TRBD2	TRBV6-1	TRBJ2-1	-	TGTGCCAGCAGTGGGAGACTAGCGGGGAGCTACAATGAGCAGTTCTTC	CASSGRLAGSYNEQFF
-	TRBV11-2	TRBJ1-5	-	TGTGCCAGCAGCTTTAGTGGGGGAGATCAGCCCCAGCATTTT	CASSFSGGDQPQHF
-	TRBV2	TRBJ2-5	-	TGTGCCAGCAGTGATGTTGGGTCCCCGACCGAGACCCAGTACTTC	CASSDVGSPTETQYF
-	TRBV6-1	TRBJ1-4	-	TGTGCCAGCTTCGAGACGTCAAAGAATGAAAAACTGTTTTTT	CASFETSKNEKLFF
-	TRBV19	TRBJ1-1	-	TGTGCCAGTAGTATAGGTCGCGGGTTTAGCAGCACTGAAGCTTTCTTT	CASSIGRGFSSTEAFF
TRBD2	TRBV7-9	TRBJ2-5	-	TGTGCCAGCAGCTTTAGCGGGCCCATGTCGACCCAGTACTTC	CASSFSGPMSTQYF
TRBD2	TRBV7-2	TRBJ2-1	-	TGTGCCAGCAGCGTACTAGCGGGCCTCATCCTTGAGCAGTTCTTC	CASSVLAGLILEQFF
-	TRBV2	TRBJ1-1	few	TGTGCCAGCCCCCAGGGGCCGAACACTGAAGCTTTCTTT	CASPQGPNTEAFF
-	TRBV13	TRBJ2-7	once	TGTGCCAGCAGCTCCACACGAGGGGGCTCCTACGAGCAGTACTTC	CASSSTRGGSYEQYF
-	TRBV19	TRBJ2-1	-	TGTGCCAGTCAAATAGGGGAGGTCTCCTACAATGAGCAGTTCTTC	CASQIGEVSYNEQFF
TRBD1	TRBV5-1	TRBJ2-2	-	TGCGCCAGCAGCCGGGCCGGGACAGTTAACACCGGGGAGCTGTTTTTT	CASSRAGTVNTGELFF
-	TRBV7-4	TRBJ1-1	-	TGTGCCAGCAGCCCCCGCGCGGGAGACAGAAGGGAAATACGGGACACTGAAGCTTTCTTT	CASSPRAGDRREIRDTEAFF
TRBD2	TRBV5-4	TRBJ2-1	-	TGTGCCAGCAGCTTGTGGTCGGGACTAGTGAACAATGAGCAGTTCTTC	CASSLWSGLVNNEQFF
-	TRBV5-6	TRBJ1-3	-	TGTGCCAGCAGCTTGTCGGGGGGCGCAGTTCACACCATATATTTT	CASSLSGGAVHTIYF
-	TRBV5-4	TRBJ1-4	-	TGTGCCAGCAGCTTGAGGGTTGGGGGCGATGAAAAACTGTTTTTT	CASSLRVGGDEKLFF
-	TRBV6-4	TRBJ2-2	-	TGTGCCAGCAGTGACTCGGCAGCGGGGAACACCGGGGAGCTGTTTTTT	CASSDSAAGNTGELFF
TRBD2	TRBV28	TRBJ2-7	-	TGTGCCAGCAGTCGTCCCCTAGCGGGAGCCCTCCGGGCGGAGCAGTACTTC	CASSRPLAGALRAEQYF
-	TRBV6-4	TRBJ1-1	-	TGTGCCAGTAAGGCAGGGCTGGGGACTGAAGCTTTCTTT	CASKAGLGTEAFF
TRBD1	TRBV7-2	TRBJ2-7	once	TGTGCCAGCAGCTTAGTGTTTTGGGACAGCAAATACGAGCAGTACTTC	CASSLVFWDSKYEQYF
-	TRBV5-6	TRBJ2-5	-	TGTGCCAGCAGCTGGCTACCGGGAGAGACTGAAGAGACCCAGTACTTC	CASSWLPGETEETQYF
TRBD2	TRBV5-4	TRBJ2-1	-	TGTGCCAGCAGCTATCCGGGACTAGCGGGAGATGAGCAGTTCTTC	CASSYPGLAGDEQFF
-	TRBV4-2	TRBJ1-3	-	TGTGCCAGCAGCCAGGATGGCTCCTCTGGAAACACCATATATTTT	CASSQDGSSGNTIYF
TRBD1	TRBV29-1	TRBJ2-7	-	TGCAGCGTTGAAGGTGACAGGGGGCGCGAGCAGTACTTC	CSVEGDRGREQYF
-	TRBV7-9	TRBJ2-5	-	TGTGCCAGCAGCCCAAACCAAGAGACCCAGTACTTC	CASSPNQETQYF
-	TRBV28	TRBJ1-1	-	TGTGCCAGCAGTTCCGGTAGCCTAATGAACACTGAAGCTTTCTTT	CASSSGSLMNTEAFF
-	TRBV7-9	TRBJ2-5	-	TGTGCCAGCAGCCTCACGGGGGGCGCGGAGACCCAGTACTTC	CASSLTGGAETQYF
-	TRBV28	TRBJ1-2	-	TGTGCCAGCAGCCTACGACAGCGATATGGCTACACCTTC	CASSLRQRYGYTF
-	TRBV2	TRBJ1-1	-	TGTGCCAGCTACAGGGATTTGAACACTGAAGCTTTCTTT	CASYRDLNTEAFF
-	TRBV7-3	TRBJ2-2	-	TGTGCCAGCAGCCAAGACCCCGCAGGTTGGCGCACCGGGGAGCTGTTTTTT	CASSQDPAGWRTGELFF
-	TRBV28	TRBJ2-7	-	TGTGCCAGCAGTCAACAGGGGACTAGAAGCGAGCAGTACTTC	CASSQQGTRSEQYF
-	TRBV19	TRBJ1-5	-	TGTGCCAGTAGTATTAGGGGGGCGGGTTATAGCAATCAGCCCCAGCATTTT	CASSIRGAGYSNQPQHF